This T cell receptor (beta chain) was recovered during a study of Ad26.COV2.S vaccination and SARS-CoV-2 variants. For the study at large: Intramuscular Ad26.COV2.S at 5x10^10 or 1x10^11 viral particles. Study conclusions and caveats: Vaccinees and placebo recipients showed similar non-spike TCR breadth. Analyses that measured TCR breadth and depth may have underestimated total T cell responses.

As to treatment: 15 to 20 received Ad26.COV2.S at low or high dose, single or two shots; roughly 5 received placebo; per-sample allocation not given. Collection of samples fell on day 63 after the first vaccine or placebo injection. This adult donor, from Boston, was 18-55 years old. In the case of this clone: Antigen specificity is unknown.

Sequenced by immunoSEQ multiplex PCR; TCRdb stores in-frame clones only, minus some. The repertoire holds about 320,000 clones, around 90% seen once, with approximately 5.8% in the top ten. Germline V gene lookup returns CDR1 SGHRS and CDR2 YFSETQ. The CDR3 consists of 13 residues. The ends were cut back, 0 bases at V and 8 bases at J, with 10 bases in the middle. The chain couples TRBV5-1 to TRBJ2-3; D is unresolved. This specimen was peripheral blood, taken in a trial of Ad26.COV2.S vaccine versus placebo. The sequence derives from a person between 18 and 65 years old who received the Ad26.COV2.S COVID-19 vaccine or a placebo. This CDR3 reads CASSLERVGTQYF. The CDR3 DNA reads TGCGCCAGCAGCTTGGAGCGCGTGGGTACGCAGTATTTT.